This TCR beta chain was sequenced in a study of cytomegalovirus exposure and HLA in healthy donors. Study-wide results and limits: Later analysis demonstrated an association between a missense DCLRE1C variant and TCR beta V- and J-gene trimming. HLA restriction was apparent for most CMV-associated TCR beta chains in a later analysis. The likely origin of a cluster of highly shared sequence variants was a sequencing artifact. A prior analysis recorded that most TCR beta V segments were productive about 87% or about 30% of the time.

CDR3 size: 14 residues. The germline V and J ends were trimmed by 5 bases and 3 bases, with 14 bases remaining between them. CDR1 and CDR2 from the germline V gene are MDHEN and SYDVKM. A note on this clone: Its specificity is not known.

The PCR contained 60 Vbeta and 13 Jbeta primers. Data came from immunoSEQ multiplex PCR; TCRdb stores just in-frame clones and leaves some out. The table lists 150,000 to 250,000 clones, roughly 79% of them singletons. Sample: PBMCs. The receptor was isolated from a man aged 25 to 40 in good health and CMV-seronegative. The chain has TRBV28 and TRBJ2-7, with D possibly matching TRBD1 (6 bases). The CDR3 reads CASSPGQKIYEQYF. The DNA of the CDR3 is TGTGCCAGCAGTCCTGGACAGAAAATCTACGAGCAGTACTTC.